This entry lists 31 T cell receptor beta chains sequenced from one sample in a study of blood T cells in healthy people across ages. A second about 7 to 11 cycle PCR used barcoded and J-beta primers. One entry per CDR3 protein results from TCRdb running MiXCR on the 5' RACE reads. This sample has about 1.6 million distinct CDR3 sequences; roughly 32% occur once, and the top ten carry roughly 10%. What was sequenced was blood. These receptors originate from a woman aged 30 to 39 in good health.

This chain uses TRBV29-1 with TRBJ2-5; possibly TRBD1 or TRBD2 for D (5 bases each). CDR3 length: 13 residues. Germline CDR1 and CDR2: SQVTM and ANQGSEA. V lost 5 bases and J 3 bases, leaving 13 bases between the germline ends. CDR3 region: CSVPGPSEETQYF. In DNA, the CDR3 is TGCAGCGTTCCGGGACCTTCTGAAGAGACCCAGTACTTC.

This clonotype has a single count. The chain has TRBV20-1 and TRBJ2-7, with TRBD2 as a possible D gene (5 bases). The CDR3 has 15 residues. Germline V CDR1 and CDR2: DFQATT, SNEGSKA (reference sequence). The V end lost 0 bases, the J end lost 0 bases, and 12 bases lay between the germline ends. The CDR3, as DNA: TGCAGTGCTAGAGAGGCGGCGGGTGTCTCCTACGAGCAGTACTTC. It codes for CSAREAAGVSYEQYF.

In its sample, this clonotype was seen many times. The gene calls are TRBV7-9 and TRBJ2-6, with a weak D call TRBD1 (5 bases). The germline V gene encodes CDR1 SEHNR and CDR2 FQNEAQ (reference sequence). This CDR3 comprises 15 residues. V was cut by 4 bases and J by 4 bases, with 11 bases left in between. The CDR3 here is CASSSGAAGANVLTF. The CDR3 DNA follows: TGTGCCAGCAGCTCTGGGGCCGCCGGGGCCAACGTCCTGACTTTC.

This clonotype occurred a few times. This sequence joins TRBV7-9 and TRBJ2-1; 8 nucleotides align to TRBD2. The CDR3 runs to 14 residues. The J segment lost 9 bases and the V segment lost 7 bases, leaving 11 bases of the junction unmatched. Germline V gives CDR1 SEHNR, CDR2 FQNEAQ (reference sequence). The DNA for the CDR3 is TGTGCCAGCACCTTCGGGGGCGGGGGGCCTGAGCAGTTCTTC. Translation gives CASTFGGGGPEQFF.

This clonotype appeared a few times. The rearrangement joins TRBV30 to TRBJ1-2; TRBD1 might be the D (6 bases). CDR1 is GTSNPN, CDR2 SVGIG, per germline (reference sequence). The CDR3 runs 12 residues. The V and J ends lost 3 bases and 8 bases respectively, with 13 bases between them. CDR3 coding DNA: TGTGCCTGGAGCGAATCGCAGGGGGGCTACACCTTC. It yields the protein CAWSESQGGYTF. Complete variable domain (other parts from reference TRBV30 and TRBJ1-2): SQTIHQWPATLVQPVGSPLSLECTVEGTSNPNLYWYRQAAGRGLQLLFYSVGIGQISSEVPQNLSASRPQDRQFILSSKKLLLSDSGFYLCAWSESQGGYTFGSGTRLTVV.

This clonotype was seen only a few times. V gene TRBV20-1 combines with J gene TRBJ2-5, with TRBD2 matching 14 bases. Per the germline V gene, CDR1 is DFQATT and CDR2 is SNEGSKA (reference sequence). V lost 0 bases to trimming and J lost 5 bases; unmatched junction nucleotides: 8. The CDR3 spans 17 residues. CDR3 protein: CSARDGTSGGGVETQYF. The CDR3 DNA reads TGCAGTGCTAGAGATGGGACTAGCGGGGGAGGAGTTGAGACCCAGTACTTC.

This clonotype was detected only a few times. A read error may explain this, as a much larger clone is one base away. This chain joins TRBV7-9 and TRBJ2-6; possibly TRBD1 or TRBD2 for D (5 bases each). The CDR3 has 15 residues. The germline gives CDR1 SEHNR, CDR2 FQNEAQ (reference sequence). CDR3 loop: CASSSGAAGANVRTF. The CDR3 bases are TGTGCCAGCAGCTCTGGGGCCGCCGGGGCCAACGTCCGGACTTTC.

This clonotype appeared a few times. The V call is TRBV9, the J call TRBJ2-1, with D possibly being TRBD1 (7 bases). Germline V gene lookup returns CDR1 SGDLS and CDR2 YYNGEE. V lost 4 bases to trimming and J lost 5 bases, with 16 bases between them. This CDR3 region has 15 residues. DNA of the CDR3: TGTGCCAGCAGCCTAGGTGGAGGGACAGACAATGAGCAGTTCTTC. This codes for CASSLGGGTDNEQFF.

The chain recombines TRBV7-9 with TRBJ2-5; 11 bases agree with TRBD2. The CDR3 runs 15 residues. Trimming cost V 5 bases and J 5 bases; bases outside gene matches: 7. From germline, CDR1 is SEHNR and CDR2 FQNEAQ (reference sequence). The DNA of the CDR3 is TGTGCCAGCAGCCCGACTAGCGGGACAAGGGAGACCCAGTACTTC. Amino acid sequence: CASSPTSGTRETQYF.

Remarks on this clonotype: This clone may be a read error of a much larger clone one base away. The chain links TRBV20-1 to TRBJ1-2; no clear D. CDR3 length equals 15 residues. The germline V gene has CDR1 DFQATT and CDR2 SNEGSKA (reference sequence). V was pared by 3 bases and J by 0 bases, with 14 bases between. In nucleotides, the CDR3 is TGCAGTGCTAGTGGTACAGAAGGGACTAACTATGGCTACACCTTC. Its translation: CSASGTEGTNYGYTF.

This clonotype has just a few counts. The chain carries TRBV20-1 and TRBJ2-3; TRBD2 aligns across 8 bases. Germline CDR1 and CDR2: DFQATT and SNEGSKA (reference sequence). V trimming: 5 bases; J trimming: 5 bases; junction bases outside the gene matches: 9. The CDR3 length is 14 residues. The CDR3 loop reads CSAPNGRAKDTQYF. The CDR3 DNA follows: TGCAGTGCTCCCAACGGGAGGGCGAAAGATACGCAGTATTTT.

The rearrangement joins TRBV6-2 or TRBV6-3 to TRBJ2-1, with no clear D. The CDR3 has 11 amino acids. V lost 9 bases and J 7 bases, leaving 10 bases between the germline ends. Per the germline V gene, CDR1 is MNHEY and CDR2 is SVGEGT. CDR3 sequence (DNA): TGTGCCAGTACCCAATTAAATGAGCAGTTCTTC. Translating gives CASTQLNEQFF.

In nucleotides, the CDR3 is TGTGCCAGCATGCCCGGGGGGTCAAGGTGGCGAGAGACCCAGTACTTC. It codes for CASMPGGSRWRETQYF. The chain links TRBV6-5 to TRBJ2-5; the match to TRBD2 covers 7 bases. Losses at the gene ends were 7 bases for V and 4 bases for J; bases not matched to a gene: 15. Germline values: CDR1 MNHEY, CDR2 SVGAGI. The CDR3 extends over 16 amino acids.

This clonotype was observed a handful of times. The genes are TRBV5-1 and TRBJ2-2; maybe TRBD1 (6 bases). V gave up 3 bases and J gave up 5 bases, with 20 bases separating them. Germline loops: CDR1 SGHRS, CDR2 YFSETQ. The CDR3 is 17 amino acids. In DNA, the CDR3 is TGCGCCAGCAGCTCCGACTCTCAGGGGCGAGGTACCGGGGAGCTGTTTTTT. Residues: CASSSDSQGRGTGELFF.

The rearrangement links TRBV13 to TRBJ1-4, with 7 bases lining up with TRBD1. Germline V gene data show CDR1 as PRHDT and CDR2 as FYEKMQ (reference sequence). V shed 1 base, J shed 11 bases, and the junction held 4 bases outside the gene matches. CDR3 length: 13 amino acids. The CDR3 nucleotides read TGTGCCAGCAGCTTAGCAGGGGGAACGAAACTGTTTTTT. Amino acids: CASSLAGGTKLFF.

CDR3 sequence reads: CSASRITEAFF. DNA for the CDR3: TGCAGTGCTAGTAGGATCACTGAAGCTTTCTTT. V gene TRBV20-1 combines with J gene TRBJ1-1; D unclear. Germline V CDR1 and CDR2: DFQATT, SNEGSKA (reference sequence). The CDR3 runs to 11 residues. Deletions cut 3 bases from V and 4 bases from J, with 6 bases between.

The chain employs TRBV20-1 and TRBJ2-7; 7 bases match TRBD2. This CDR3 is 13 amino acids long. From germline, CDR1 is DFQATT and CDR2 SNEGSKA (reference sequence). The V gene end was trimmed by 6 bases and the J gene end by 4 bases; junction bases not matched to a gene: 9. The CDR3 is CSAARLADYEQYF. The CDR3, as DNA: TGCAGTGCCGCCCGGCTAGCGGATTACGAGCAGTACTTC.

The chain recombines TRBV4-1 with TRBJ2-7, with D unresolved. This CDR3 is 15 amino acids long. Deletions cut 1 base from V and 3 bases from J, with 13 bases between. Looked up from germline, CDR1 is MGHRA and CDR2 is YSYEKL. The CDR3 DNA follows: TGCGCCAGCAGCCAAGCTCCAACAGCCGACTACGAGCAGTACTTC. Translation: CASSQAPTADYEQYF.

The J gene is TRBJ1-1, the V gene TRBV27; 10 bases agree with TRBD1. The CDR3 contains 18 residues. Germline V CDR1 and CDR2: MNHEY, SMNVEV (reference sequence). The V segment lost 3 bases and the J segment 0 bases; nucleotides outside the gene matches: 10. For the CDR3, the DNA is TGTGCCAGCAGTTTTCATAACCCCGGGACAGGGGTGAACACTGAAGCTTTCTTT. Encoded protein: CASSFHNPGTGVNTEAFF.

The CDR3 loop is CASSFYRDSPSEQYF. The CDR3 DNA sequence: TGCGCCAGCAGCTTTTACCGGGACTCCCCAAGCGAGCAGTACTTC. This chain uses TRBV5-1 with TRBJ2-7, with TRBD2 as a possible D gene (6 bases). The CDR3 consists of 15 residues. From germline, CDR1 is SGHRS and CDR2 YFSETQ. V was shortened by 2 bases and J by 6 bases, with 18 bases between the two germline ends.

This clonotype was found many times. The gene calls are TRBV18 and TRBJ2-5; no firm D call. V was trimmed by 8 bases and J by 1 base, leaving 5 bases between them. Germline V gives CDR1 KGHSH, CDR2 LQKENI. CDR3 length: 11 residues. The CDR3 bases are TGTGCCAGCAGCCCCCAAGAGACCCAGTACTTC. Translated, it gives CASSPQETQYF. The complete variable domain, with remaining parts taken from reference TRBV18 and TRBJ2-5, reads NAGVMQNPRHLVRRRGQEARLRCSPMKGHSHVYWYRQLPEEGLKFMVYLQKENIIDESGMPKERFSAEFPKEGPSILRIQQVVRGDSAAYFCASSPQETQYFGPGTRLLVL.

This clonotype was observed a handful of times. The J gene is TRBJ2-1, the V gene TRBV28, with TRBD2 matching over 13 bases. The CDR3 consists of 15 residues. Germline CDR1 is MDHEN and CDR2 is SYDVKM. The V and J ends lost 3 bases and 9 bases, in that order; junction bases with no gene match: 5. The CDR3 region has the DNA TGTGCCAGCAGTTTGCCCGGGACTAGCGGGATTGAGCAGTTCTTC. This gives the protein CASSLPGTSGIEQFF.

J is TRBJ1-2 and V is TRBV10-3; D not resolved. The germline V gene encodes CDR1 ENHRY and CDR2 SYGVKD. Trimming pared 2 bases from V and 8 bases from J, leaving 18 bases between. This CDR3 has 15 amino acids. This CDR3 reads CAISEAPPKGGGYTF. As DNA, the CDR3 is TGTGCCATCAGTGAGGCCCCTCCCAAGGGAGGCGGCTACACCTTC.

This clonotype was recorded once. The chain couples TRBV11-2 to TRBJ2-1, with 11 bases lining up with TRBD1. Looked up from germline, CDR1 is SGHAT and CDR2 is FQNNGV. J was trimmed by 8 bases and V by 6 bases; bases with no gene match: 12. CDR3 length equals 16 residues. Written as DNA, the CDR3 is TGTGCCAGCAGTTCCGTCCGGGACAGGGGGGGTTATGAGCAGTTCTTC. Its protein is CASSSVRDRGGYEQFF.

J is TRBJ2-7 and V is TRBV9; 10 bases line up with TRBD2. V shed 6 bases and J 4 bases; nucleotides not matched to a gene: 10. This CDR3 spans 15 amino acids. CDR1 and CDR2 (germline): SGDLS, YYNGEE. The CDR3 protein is CASTPTAGGQYEQYF. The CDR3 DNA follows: TGTGCCAGCACTCCGACAGCGGGGGGGCAGTACGAGCAGTACTTC. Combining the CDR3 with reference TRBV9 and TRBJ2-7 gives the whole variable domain DSGVTQTPKHLITATGQRVTLRCSPRSGDLSVYWYQQSLDQGLQFLIQYYNGEERAKGNILERFSAQQFPDLHSELNLSSLELGDSALYFCASTPTAGGQYEQYFGPGTRLTVT.

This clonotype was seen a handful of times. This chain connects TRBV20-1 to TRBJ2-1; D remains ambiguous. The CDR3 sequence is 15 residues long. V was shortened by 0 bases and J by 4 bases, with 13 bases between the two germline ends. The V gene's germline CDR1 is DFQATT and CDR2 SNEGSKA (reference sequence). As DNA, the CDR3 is TGCAGTGCTAGAGACGGGCAGAATTTATACAATGAGCAGTTCTTC. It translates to CSARDGQNLYNEQFF.

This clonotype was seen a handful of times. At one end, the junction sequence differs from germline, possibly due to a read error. CDR3 amino acids: CASNRDLSGYNEQFF. The DNA of the CDR3 is TGTGCCAGCAACCGAGACCTTTCGGGGTACAATGAGCAGTTCTTC. This chain links TRBV10-1 with TRBJ2-1, with D maybe TRBD2 (5 bases). The CDR3 consists of 15 residues. Germline-derived CDR1 and CDR2 are WNHNN and SYGVQD (reference sequence).

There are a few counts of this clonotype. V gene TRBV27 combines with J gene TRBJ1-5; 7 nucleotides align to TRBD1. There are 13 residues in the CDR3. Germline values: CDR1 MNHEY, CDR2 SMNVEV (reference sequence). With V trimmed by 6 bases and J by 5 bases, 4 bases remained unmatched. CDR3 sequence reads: CASREGAYQPQHF. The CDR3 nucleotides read TGTGCCAGCAGAGAGGGGGCCTATCAGCCCCAGCATTTT.

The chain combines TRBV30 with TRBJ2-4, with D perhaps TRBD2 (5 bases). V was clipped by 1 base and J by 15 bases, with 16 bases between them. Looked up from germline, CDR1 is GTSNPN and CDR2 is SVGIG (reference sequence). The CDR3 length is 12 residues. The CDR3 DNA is TGTGCCTGGAGTGCGGGGTCCTCCGAGCGGTACTTC. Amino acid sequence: CAWSAGSSERYF.

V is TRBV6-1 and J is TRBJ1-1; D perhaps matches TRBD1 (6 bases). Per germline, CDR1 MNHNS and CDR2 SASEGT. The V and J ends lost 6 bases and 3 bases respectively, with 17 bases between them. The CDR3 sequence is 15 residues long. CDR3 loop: CASSVMTGSDTEAFF. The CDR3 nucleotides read TGTGCCAGCAGCGTCATGACAGGTTCTGACACTGAAGCTTTCTTT.

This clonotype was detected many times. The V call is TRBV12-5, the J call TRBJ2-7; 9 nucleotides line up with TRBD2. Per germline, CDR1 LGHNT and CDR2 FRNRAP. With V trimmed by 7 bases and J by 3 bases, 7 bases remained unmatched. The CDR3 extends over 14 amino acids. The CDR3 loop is CASVPTSGFYEQYF. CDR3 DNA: TGTGCTAGTGTCCCGACTAGCGGTTTCTACGAGCAGTACTTC.